A single sample is the source of the 21 T cell receptor beta chains below, sequenced in a study of T cells in Graves' hyperthyroidism and ophthalmopathy. Regions amplified from RNA transcripts were the TCR beta CDR3 regions. An initial round of RT-PCR targeting the TCR CDR3 relied on the HTBI primer set. TCRdb re-analysed the multiplex PCR reads in MiXCR, keeping a single row per CDR3 protein. Of 550,000 to 700,000 distinct CDR3 sequences listed, 14% to 15% are singletons. Sequenced sample: blood. Receptor source: a woman in her forties with Graves' ophthalmopathy.

This clonotype was seen at least ten times. This chain joins TRBV28 and TRBJ1-5; possible D gene TRBD1, 5 bases. Trimming left V 2 bases short and J 0 bases short, with 8 bases between. Germline-derived CDR1 and CDR2 are MDHEN and SYDVKM. CDR3 size: 15 residues. The CDR3 DNA reads TGTGCCAGCAGTTTACGGGGGATTAGCAATCAGCCCCAGCATTTT. Amino acid sequence: CASSLRGISNQPQHF.

This clonotype was picked up many times. This sequence joins TRBV19 and TRBJ1-1, with D unclear. V was cut by 6 bases and J by 1 base, with 9 bases left in between. Germline lookup yields CDR1 LNHDA and CDR2 SQIVND (reference sequence). The CDR3 spans 13 residues. CDR3 sequence (DNA): TGTGCCAGTAGATCAGAACAGAACACTGAAGCTTTCTTT. Translation gives CASRSEQNTEAFF.

This clonotype was seen ten or more times. The V gene is TRBV6-5, the J gene TRBJ1-5, with a weak D call TRBD1 (6 bases). The CDR3 covers 13 residues. The V gene's germline CDR1 is MNHEY and CDR2 SVGAGI. The V end lost 6 bases, the J end lost 6 bases, and 12 bases lay between the germline ends. CDR3 sequence: CASSYRDIQPQHF. In nucleotides, the CDR3 is TGTGCCAGCAGCTACAGGGATATTCAGCCCCAGCATTTT.

V gene TRBV28 combines with J gene TRBJ1-1; D might be TRBD1 (6 bases). The CDR3 spans 15 residues. CDR1 and CDR2 (germline): MDHEN, SYDVKM. V was cut by 4 bases and J by 4 bases, with 16 bases left in between. CDR3 DNA sequence: TGTGCCAGCAGTTGGGCGGACAGAGTCGGCACTGAAGCTTTCTTT. Protein product: CASSWADRVGTEAFF.

This clonotype was found many times. The rearrangement links TRBV29-1 to TRBJ2-7, with a possible D match to TRBD1 (7 bases). The germline V and J ends were trimmed by 5 bases and 5 bases, with 19 bases remaining between them. Germline CDR1 reads SQVTM; CDR2 reads ANQGSEA. The CDR3 is 14 amino acids. This CDR3 is CSVQGGTVSDEQYF. The CDR3 nucleotides are TGCAGCGTTCAAGGGGGGACAGTCTCGGACGAGCAGTACTTC.

At least ten counts were recorded for this clonotype. The rearrangement joins TRBV6-1 to TRBJ2-7; the D gene could be TRBD1 or TRBD2 (5 bases each). V lost 5 bases, J lost 5 bases, and 16 bases lay in between. The CDR3 is made up of 14 amino acids. Germline V gene lookup returns CDR1 MNHNS and CDR2 SASEGT. The CDR3 region has the DNA TGTGCCAGCAGTCGACAGCGGAATGCGAACGAGCAGTACTTC. Translation gives CASSRQRNANEQYF.

This clonotype was found a few times. The CDR3 is CASSLNVGNTIYF. CDR3 nucleotide sequence: TGTGCCAGCAGCTTAAATGTTGGAAACACCATATATTTT. V gene TRBV7-9 combines with J gene TRBJ1-3; D call uncertain. The V gene lost 2 bases and the J gene lost 3 bases, with 5 bases spanning the gap. Germline-derived CDR1 and CDR2 are SEHNR and FQNEAQ (reference sequence). The CDR3 is 13 residues long. The full variable domain, with the rest looked up from reference TRBV7-9 and TRBJ1-3, is DTGVSQNPRHKITKRGQNVTFRCDPISEHNRLYWYRQTLGQGPEFLTYFQNEAQLEKSRLLSDRFSAERPKGSFSTLEIQRTEQGDSAMYLCASSLNVGNTIYFGEGSWLTVV.

This clonotype was seen many times. CDR3 bases: TGTGCCAGCAGCTTGAGTTCAGGGTTTGAGACCCAGTACTTC. Residues: CASSLSSGFETQYF. This chain joins TRBV5-8 and TRBJ2-5; D may be TRBD1 (5 bases). Trimming left V 1 base short and J 5 bases short, with 12 bases between. This CDR3 region has 14 residues. CDR1 is SGHTS and CDR2 is YDEGEE in the germline V gene.

This clonotype was counted at least ten times. The chain has TRBV6-1 and TRBJ1-5, with D unclear. Trimming cost V 7 bases and J 1 base, with 8 bases left between them. The germline V gene encodes CDR1 MNHNS and CDR2 SASEGT. CDR3 length: 13 amino acids. The CDR3 region has the DNA TGTGCCAGCACCTCCCTAAGCAATCAGCCCCAGCATTTT. Residues: CASTSLSNQPQHF.

The sample holds many counts of this clonotype. V gene TRBV4-2 combines with J gene TRBJ1-6; possible D gene TRBD1, 5 bases. V was pared by 2 bases and J by 6 bases, with 8 bases between. Germline loops: CDR1 LGHNA, CDR2 YNFKEQ. This CDR3 has 14 residues. The CDR3 nucleotides are TGTGCCAGCAGCCAATGGCAGGGTAATTCACCCCTCCACTTT. Amino acids: CASSQWQGNSPLHF.

This clonotype was seen repeatedly, ten times or more. J is TRBJ2-7 and V is TRBV12-3 or TRBV12-4; a possible D gene is TRBD2 (5 bases). V was pared by 6 bases and J by 3 bases, with 12 bases between. CDR3 length: 13 residues. CDR3 nucleotides: TGTGCCAGCAGCCCACTCGGGATCTACGAGCAGTACTTC. Amino acid sequence: CASSPLGIYEQYF.

There are a few counts of this clonotype. A single base separates this from a much larger clone, so it may be a read error. The chain recombines TRBV7-9 with TRBJ2-5; D gene uncertain. There are 14 residues in the CDR3. CDR1 SEHNR and CDR2 FQNEAQ come from the germline V gene (reference sequence). In nucleotides, the CDR3 is TGTGTCAGCAGCTCATCCGCGGCCCGGATGACCCAGTACTTC. Amino acid sequence: CVSSSSAARMTQYF.

In this sample, this clonotype turned up many times. The chain couples TRBV19 to TRBJ1-2; D might be TRBD1 (6 bases). With 2 bases removed from V and 4 bases from J, the gap between germline ends came to 14 bases. The germline V gene has CDR1 LNHDA and CDR2 SQIVND (reference sequence). The CDR3 runs 15 residues. Here the CDR3 DNA reads TGTGCCAGTAGTATAATACGGACAGCGCTCTATGGCTACACCTTC. The encoded protein is CASSIIRTALYGYTF.

The sample holds many counts of this clonotype. The chain has TRBV28 and TRBJ1-1, with 11 nucleotides matching TRBD1. CDR1 MDHEN and CDR2 SYDVKM come from the germline V gene. This CDR3 is built from 13 residues. The V segment lost 4 bases and the J segment 11 bases; nucleotides outside the gene matches: 6. In nucleotides, the CDR3 is TGTGCCAGCAGTTCCGGGACAGGGGGTTTTGCTTTCTTT. Translated: CASSSGTGGFAFF.

In DNA form, the CDR3 reads TGTGCCAGCAGTTTACTACCCCGGGACAGGGAACAGCCCCAGCATTTT. It codes for CASSLLPRDREQPQHF. The V gene is TRBV12-3 or TRBV12-4, the J gene TRBJ1-5; 9 bases are shared with TRBD1. The CDR3 is 16 residues long. The ends lost 2 bases at V and 7 bases at J; junction bases unmatched: 9.

This clonotype occurred many times. The V and J genes are TRBV2 and TRBJ2-7; tentative D call: TRBD2 (5 bases). The ends were cut back, 6 bases at V and 3 bases at J, with 12 bases in the middle. The CDR3 consists of 13 residues. In germline, CDR1 is SNHLY, CDR2 FYNNEI. CDR3 amino acids: CASSKDGNYEQYF. The DNA of the CDR3 is TGTGCCAGCAGCAAGGACGGGAACTACGAGCAGTACTTC.

The chain joins TRBV4-2 to TRBJ2-2; no clear D. The CDR3 sequence is 15 residues long. V lost 4 bases and J lost 0, with 9 bases in between. Germline loops: CDR1 LGHNA, CDR2 YNFKEQ. CDR3 in DNA: TGTGCCAGCAGCCTGGAAGGTTCGAACACCGGGGAGCTGTTTTTT. Residues: CASSLEGSNTGELFF.

This clonotype was recorded at least ten times. V usage is TRBV12-3 or TRBV12-4 and J usage is TRBJ2-2, with D possibly being TRBD2 (7 bases). This CDR3 has 15 amino acids. V lost 3 bases and J 4 bases, leaving 12 bases between the germline ends. CDR3 loop: CASSLREGGTGELFF. In DNA, the CDR3 is TGTGCCAGCAGTTTGAGGGAGGGGGGCACCGGGGAGCTGTTTTTT.

This clonotype has a handful of counts. A read error may be the cause here, since a much bigger clone is one base away. CDR3 in DNA: TGTACCAGCAGTTACAGGTTCTCGAATCAGCCCCAGCATTTT. It encodes CTSSYRFSNQPQHF. The J gene is TRBJ1-5, the V gene TRBV6-2 or TRBV6-3, with a tentative D call TRBD1 (5 bases). The CDR3 loop spans 14 amino acids. Germline CDR1 reads MNHEY; CDR2 reads SVGEGT.

This clonotype has at least ten counts. The V call is TRBV6-1, the J call TRBJ2-7; 9 nucleotides line up with TRBD2. The germline CDR1 and CDR2 sequences are MNHNS and SASEGT. The ends lost 7 bases at V and 4 bases at J; junction bases unmatched: 8. The CDR3 loop spans 14 amino acids. The CDR3 nucleotides are TGTGCCAGCAACGGAGCGGGAGGATCGTACGAGCAGTACTTC. This gives the protein CASNGAGGSYEQYF.

In this sample, this clonotype turned up a few times. The chain couples TRBV4-1 to TRBJ2-2; 8 bases map to TRBD2. CDR3 length: 17 amino acids. In germline, CDR1 is MGHRA, CDR2 YSYEKL. After removal of 0 bases from V and 5 bases from J, the junction contained 8 bases not matched to a gene. The CDR3: CASSQDITSGYTGELFF. The CDR3 DNA reads TGCGCCAGCAGCCAAGATATCACTAGCGGATATACCGGGGAGCTGTTTTTT.